The present TCR beta chain was sequenced within a study of CD8 T cells in Susac syndrome. Overall study findings and caveats: As the study acknowledged, the number of individuals in its TCR sequencing and HLA analysis was relatively small.

RNA, at about 0.45 to 1 ug, was reverse transcribed with random hexamers. immunoSEQ multiplex PCR amplified TCR beta CDR3 across 54 Vbeta, 13 Jbeta. MiXCR, run by TCRdb on the immunoSEQ multiplex PCR reads, gives a single entry per CDR3 protein. The repertoire holds 130,000 or so distinct CDR3 sequences, with around 86% as singletons. This clonotype has a single count. The antigen is not known. Sequencing of TCR beta was undertaken in CD8+ and CD4+ T cells derived from blood. Multiple sclerosis controls were treatment-naive patients with stable or active relapsing-remitting disease. This CDR3 is built from 14 residues. The J segment lost 4 bases and the V segment lost 5 bases, leaving 6 bases of the junction unmatched. Germline lookup yields CDR1 MNHNY and CDR2 SVGAGI (reference sequence).

The chain uses TRBV6-6 and TRBJ1-2; the match to TRBD1 covers 8 bases. Source material: CD8+ T cells from PBMCs. The clonotype comes from a human donor with multiple sclerosis. The CDR3: CASSPTGEGYGYTF. CDR3 coding DNA: TGTGCCAGCAGTCCGACAGGGGAGGGCTATGGCTACACCTTC.